The 14 T cell receptor beta chains below were found in one sample sequenced in a study of blood T cell repertoires in COVID-19. The data were produced by immunoSEQ multiplex PCR, yet TCRdb's version contains in-frame clones alone and is incomplete. The table has about 200,000 clones, 80% to 90% seen once. Specimen: peripheral blood. The receptors shown here come from a man aged 18 to 35 with active or convalescent COVID-19.

V gene TRBV6-6 combines with J gene TRBJ1-6; 8 nucleotides align to TRBD1. CDR3 length equals 15 residues. Trimming cost V 6 bases and J 7 bases; bases outside gene matches: 8. Germline-derived CDR1 and CDR2 are MNHNY and SVGAGI (reference sequence). The DNA of the CDR3 is TGTGCCAGCAGCCCTCCGGGACAGGAAAATTCACCCCTCCACTTT. It translates to CASSPPGQENSPLHF.

This sequence joins TRBV29-1 and TRBJ2-1, with 7 positions matching TRBD2. Unmatched junction bases numbered 8, after V lost 3 bases and J lost 3 bases. This CDR3 is built from 15 residues. Germline values: CDR1 SQVTM, CDR2 ANQGSEA. The DNA of the CDR3 is TGCAGCGTTGATGGGCCACTAGCGAACTACAATGAGCAGTTCTTC. Its protein is CSVDGPLANYNEQFF.

V and J are TRBV29-1 and TRBJ2-3; possibly TRBD1 for D (5 bases). The CDR3 runs 12 residues. Germline V gene lookup returns CDR1 SQVTM and CDR2 ANQGSEA. The V end was cut by 3 bases, the J end by 6 bases, with 10 bases between. CDR3 loop: CSVEQGSDTQYF. CDR3 DNA sequence: TGCAGCGTTGAGCAGGGTTCGGATACGCAGTATTTT.

The rearrangement uses TRBV7-2 and TRBJ1-2, with 9 bases matching TRBD1. The V segment lost 5 bases and the J segment 5 bases; nucleotides outside the gene matches: 9. From germline, CDR1 is SGHTA and CDR2 FQGNSA. The CDR3 loop spans 15 amino acids. CDR3 in amino acids: CASSRTGTGKYGYTF. CDR3 sequence (DNA): TGTGCCAGCAGCCGCACCGGGACAGGGAAGTATGGCTACACCTTC.

The V call is TRBV5-4, the J call TRBJ2-1; 11 positions agree with TRBD2. The J segment lost 4 bases and the V segment lost 4 bases, leaving 7 bases of the junction unmatched. CDR1 SGHNT and CDR2 YYREEE come from the germline V gene (reference sequence). The CDR3 is 16 residues long. The CDR3 coding sequence is TGTGCCAGCAGCCCTGAGACTAGCGGGATTTACAATGAGCAGTTCTTC. It specifies CASSPETSGIYNEQFF. The full variable domain, with the rest looked up from reference TRBV5-4 and TRBJ2-1, is ETGVTQSPTHLIKTRGQQVTLRCSSQSGHNTVSWYQQALGQGPQFIFQYYREEENGRGNFPPRFSGLQFPNYSSELNVNALELDDSALYLCASSPETSGIYNEQFFGPGTRLTVL.

CDR3 nucleotides: TGTGCCAGCACCGAGGGACAACGCTACGAGCAGTACTTC. Its translation is CASTEGQRYEQYF. This rearrangement joins TRBV28 to TRBJ2-7; possibly TRBD1 for D (6 bases). The CDR3 sequence is 13 residues long. Germline assignment: CDR1 MDHEN and CDR2 SYDVKM. Trimming removed 7 bases at V and 3 bases at J, with 13 bases between.

The rearrangement joins TRBV7-5 to TRBJ1-5. TRBV7-5 represents a pseudogene. The CDR3 consists of 14 residues. The CDR3 sequence is CARSFRAAREPQHF. The CDR3 bases are TGTGCCAGAAGCTTTAGAGCGGCGCGGGAGCCCCAGCATTTT.

V gene TRBV28 combines with J gene TRBJ1-1, with TRBD1 as a possible D gene (6 bases). V was cut by 7 bases and J by 7 bases, with 16 bases left in between. This CDR3 has 13 amino acids. The germline V gene encodes CDR1 MDHEN and CDR2 SYDVKM. The CDR3 region is CASIIPGASEAFF. CDR3 sequence (DNA): TGTGCCAGCATTATCCCAGGGGCCAGTGAAGCTTTCTTT.

The chain joins TRBV5-1 to TRBJ2-3; D not resolved. V shed 0 bases and J shed 0 bases, with 8 bases lying between them. The CDR3 spans 15 residues. Germline-derived CDR1 and CDR2 are SGHRS and YFSETQ. CDR3 protein: CASSLDGASTDTQYF. The CDR3, as DNA: TGCGCCAGCAGCTTGGACGGTGCAAGCACAGATACGCAGTATTTT.

This chain connects TRBV18 to TRBJ2-7; D not certain. Trimming left V 4 bases short and J 5 bases short, with 21 bases between. Germline loops: CDR1 KGHSH, CDR2 LQKENI. The CDR3 has 16 residues. CDR3 nucleotides: TGTGCCAGCTCACGCGAGGTCGTTTCAGTCCAGAACGAGCAGTACTTC. This sequence encodes CASSREVVSVQNEQYF.

V usage is TRBV28 and J usage is TRBJ2-7; D possibly corresponds to TRBD2 (5 bases). The V end lost 6 bases, the J end lost 3 bases, and 18 bases lay between the germline ends. This CDR3 has 15 amino acids. Germline CDR1 reads MDHEN; CDR2 reads SYDVKM. The CDR3 region has the DNA TGTGCCAGCAGATACCTTGCGGGCTCCTTCTACGAGCAGTACTTC. Its translation is CASRYLAGSFYEQYF.

The chain is built from TRBV7-2 and TRBJ2-1; D is possibly TRBD1 (6 bases). Trimming pared 1 base from V and 1 base from J, leaving 14 bases between. The CDR3 totals 17 residues. The germline V gene encodes CDR1 SGHTA and CDR2 FQGNSA. The CDR3, as DNA: TGTGCCAGCAGCTTAGTTGGCTCGGGACAATCCTACAATGAGCAGTTCTTC. Translation gives CASSLVGSGQSYNEQFF.

This chain connects TRBV3-1 (or the pseudogene TRBV3-2) to TRBJ2-3, with unresolved D. This CDR3 has 16 residues. CDR1 and CDR2 from the germline V gene are LGHDT and YNNKEL (reference sequence). Trimming pared 2 bases from V and 2 bases from J, leaving 14 bases between. CDR3 nucleotides: TGTGCCAGCAGCCAACACCCAGCGCAAATCACAGATACGCAGTATTTT. It is translated as CASSQHPAQITDTQYF.

The chain couples TRBV5-6 to TRBJ2-4; D may be TRBD2 (5 bases). With 0 bases removed from V and 0 bases from J, the gap between germline ends came to 13 bases. CDR1 is SGHDT and CDR2 is YYEEEE in the germline V gene. The CDR3 consists of 17 residues. The CDR3 sequence is CASSLDSEYLAKNIQYF. DNA for the CDR3: TGTGCCAGCAGCTTGGATAGCGAATATCTAGCCAAAAACATTCAGTACTTC.